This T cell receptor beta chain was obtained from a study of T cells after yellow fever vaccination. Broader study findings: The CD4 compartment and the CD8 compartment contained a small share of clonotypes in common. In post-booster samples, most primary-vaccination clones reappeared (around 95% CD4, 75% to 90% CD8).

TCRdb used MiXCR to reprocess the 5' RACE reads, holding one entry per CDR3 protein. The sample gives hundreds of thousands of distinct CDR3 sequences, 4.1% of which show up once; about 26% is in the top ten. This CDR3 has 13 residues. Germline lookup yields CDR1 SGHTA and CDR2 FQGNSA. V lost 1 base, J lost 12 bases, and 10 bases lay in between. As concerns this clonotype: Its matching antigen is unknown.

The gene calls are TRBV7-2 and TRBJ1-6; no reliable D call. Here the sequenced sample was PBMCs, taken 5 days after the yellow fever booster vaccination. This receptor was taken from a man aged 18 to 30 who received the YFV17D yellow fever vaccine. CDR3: CASSLVVAKPLHF. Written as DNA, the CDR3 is TGTGCCAGCAGCTTAGTGGTGGCCAAACCCCTCCACTTT.